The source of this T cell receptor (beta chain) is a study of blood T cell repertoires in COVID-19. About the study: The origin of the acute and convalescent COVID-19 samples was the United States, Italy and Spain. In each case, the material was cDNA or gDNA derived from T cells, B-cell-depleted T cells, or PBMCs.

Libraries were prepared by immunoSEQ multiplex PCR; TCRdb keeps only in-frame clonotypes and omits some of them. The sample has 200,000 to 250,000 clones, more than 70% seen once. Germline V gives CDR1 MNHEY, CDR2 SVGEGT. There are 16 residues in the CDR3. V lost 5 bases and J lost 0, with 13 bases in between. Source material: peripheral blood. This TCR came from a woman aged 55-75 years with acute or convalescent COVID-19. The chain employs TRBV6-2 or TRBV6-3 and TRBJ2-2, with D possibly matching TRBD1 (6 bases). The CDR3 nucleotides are TGTGCCAGCAGTACCGACAGGTTAACGAACACCGGGGAGCTGTTTTTT. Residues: CASSTDRLTNTGELFF.